This paragraph reports one TCR beta chain. This sample is part of a study of blood T cell repertoires in COVID-19. The participants were between about 18 and 100 years old and came from about two dozen US areas. In the study's own analysis: Using reference gene primer amplification, nucleated cell counts were estimated. Clones were sequenced by immunoSEQ multiplex PCR, and TCRdb holds only the in-frame ones, with some missing. V and J calls and clone size come straight from that table; D and trimming were deduced from the DNA. The sample carries 210,000 or so clones, more than 80% recorded once. Looked up from germline, CDR1 is SEHNR and CDR2 is FQNEAQ (reference sequence). The CDR3 is made up of 15 amino acids. The J segment lost 0 bases and the V segment lost 11 bases, leaving 9 bases of the junction unmatched.

This clonotype was sampled from a man aged 60 to 69 who had recovered from COVID-19. The specimen sequenced was PBMCs or T cells enriched from blood (not recorded which). The chain has TRBV7-9 and TRBJ1-3, with TRBD1 identical over 8 bases. This CDR3 reads CAYRGGQNSGNTIYF. Written as DNA, the CDR3 is TGTGCCTACAGGGGGGGACAGAACTCTGGAAACACCATATATTTT.